This T cell receptor (beta chain) was documented in a study of T cell changes during pregnancy in multiple sclerosis. Profiled with immunoSEQ multiplex PCR; TCRdb holds only in-frame clones, not every one. Here the sample spans about 50,000 clones, around 94% being singletons. Trimming pared 3 bases from V and 0 bases from J, leaving 9 bases between. CDR3 size: 15 residues. Germline CDR1 and CDR2: SEHNR and FQNEAQ (reference sequence). V is TRBV7-9 and J is TRBJ1-5; a weak D match, TRBD1 (5 bases). Sample: CD4+ T cells from peripheral blood mononuclear cells, taken in the third trimester of pregnancy. The sequence was collected from a female donor with multiple sclerosis, enrolled in a pregnancy study. The CDR3 nucleotides are TGTGCCAGCAGCTTTGGCAGGGTTAGCAATCAGCCCCAGCATTTT. Protein product: CASSFGRVSNQPQHF.